This T cell receptor beta chain is from a study of blood T cell repertoires in COVID-19. Study-wide context: The cDNA or gDNA used as material had been derived from T cells, B-cell-depleted T cells, or PBMCs.

This CDR3 comprises 13 residues. Per germline, CDR1 LGHDT and CDR2 YNNKEL (reference sequence). Trimming removed 3 bases from V and 1 base from J, with 6 bases in between. As originally analysed: Reference gene primer amplification yielded estimated nucleated cell counts. Sequenced by immunoSEQ multiplex PCR; TCRdb stores in-frame clones only, minus some. The V and J calls and the clone size are those of that table, but D and trimming were determined from the DNA. Of approximately 200,000 clones listed, 84% were seen once; the top ten hold roughly 7%. The sequence was collected from a woman aged 80 or older with COVID-19, enrolled during active disease. The sample was peripheral blood. The chain couples TRBV3-1 (or the pseudogene TRBV3-2) to TRBJ1-1; D remains ambiguous. The CDR3 region has the DNA TGTGCCAGCAGCCAGCAGGCGAACACTGAAGCTTTCTTT. The encoded protein is CASSQQANTEAFF.